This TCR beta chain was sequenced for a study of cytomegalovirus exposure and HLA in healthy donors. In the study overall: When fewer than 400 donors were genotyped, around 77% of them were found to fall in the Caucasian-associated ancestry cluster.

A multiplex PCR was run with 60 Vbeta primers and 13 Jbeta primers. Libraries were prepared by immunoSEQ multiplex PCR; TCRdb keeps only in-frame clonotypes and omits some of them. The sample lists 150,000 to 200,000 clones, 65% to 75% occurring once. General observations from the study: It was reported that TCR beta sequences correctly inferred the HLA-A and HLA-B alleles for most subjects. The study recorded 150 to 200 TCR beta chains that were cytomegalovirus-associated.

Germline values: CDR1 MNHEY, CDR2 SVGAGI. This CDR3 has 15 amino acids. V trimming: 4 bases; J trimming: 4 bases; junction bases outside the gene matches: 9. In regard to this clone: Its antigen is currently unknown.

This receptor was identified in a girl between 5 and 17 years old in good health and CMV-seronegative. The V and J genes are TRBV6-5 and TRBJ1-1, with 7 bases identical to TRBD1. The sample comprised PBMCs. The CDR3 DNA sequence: TGTGCCAGCAGTTCGTCCCCAGGGGGTCCCACTGAAGCTTTCTTT. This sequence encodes CASSSSPGGPTEAFF.